The rows below give T cell receptor beta chains drawn from one sample of a study of cytomegalovirus exposure and HLA in healthy donors. Sequenced by immunoSEQ multiplex PCR; TCRdb stores in-frame clones only, minus some. The profile covers approximately 85,000 clones, with about four fifths appearing a single time and about 7.3% taken by the ten largest. Sequenced input: PBMCs. Every receptor here comes from a man aged 25-45 years in good health and CMV-seronegative. The CDR3 runs from the conserved cysteine through the conserved F or W. D genes are given only for firm matches. For some rows the clone size is stated as once, few or many, or as a class when expanded; others skip it.

V gene: TRBV2
clone size: -
J gene: TRBJ1-1
D gene: TRBD1
CDR3 length: 15
CDR3 protein: CASRYRDRVNTEAFF
CDR3 DNA: TGTGCCAGCAGATACCGGGACAGGGTGAACACTGAAGCTTTCTTT

V gene: TRBV6-4
clone size: -
J gene: TRBJ1-1
D gene: -
CDR3 length: 13
CDR3 protein: CASSDSRGTEAFF
CDR3 DNA: TGTGCCAGCAGTGACTCAAGGGGTACTGAAGCTTTCTTT

V gene: TRBV4-3
clone size: -
J gene: TRBJ2-7
D gene: TRBD2
CDR3 length: 15
CDR3 protein: CASSQIAGASYEQYF
CDR3 DNA: TGCGCCAGCAGCCAAATAGCGGGGGCCTCCTACGAGCAGTACTTC

V gene: TRBV2
clone size: -
J gene: TRBJ2-2
D gene: -
CDR3 length: 15
CDR3 protein: CAGYRHQGFAGELFF
CDR3 DNA: TGTGCCGGATACAGGCACCAAGGGTTCGCCGGGGAGCTGTTTTTT

V gene: TRBV5-5
clone size: -
J gene: TRBJ2-5
D gene: -
CDR3 length: 13
CDR3 protein: CASSLVQGETQYF
CDR3 DNA: TGTGCCAGCAGCTTGGTCCAGGGAGAGACCCAGTACTTC

V gene: TRBV29-1
clone size: few
J gene: TRBJ1-2
D gene: TRBD1
CDR3 length: 13
CDR3 protein: CSVRQGFNYGYTF
CDR3 DNA: TGCAGCGTCCGACAGGGGTTTAACTATGGCTACACCTTC

V gene: TRBV10-3
clone size: -
J gene: TRBJ2-1
D gene: TRBD1
CDR3 length: 15
CDR3 protein: CAISGGTGVTNEQFF
CDR3 DNA: TGTGCCATCAGTGGCGGGACAGGGGTTACCAATGAGCAGTTCTTC

V gene: TRBV27
clone size: -
J gene: TRBJ2-7
D gene: TRBD2
CDR3 length: 16
CDR3 protein: CASRRTWTRGAYEQYF
CDR3 DNA: TGTGCCAGCAGACGAACTTGGACCCGGGGGGCCTACGAGCAGTACTTC

V gene: TRBV30
clone size: -
J gene: TRBJ2-3
D gene: TRBD1
CDR3 length: 15
CDR3 protein: CAWSPWQGVSDTQYF
CDR3 DNA: TGTGCCTGGAGTCCTTGGCAGGGGGTTTCAGATACGCAGTATTTT

V gene: TRBV7-9
clone size: -
J gene: TRBJ2-3
D gene: -
CDR3 length: 16
CDR3 protein: CASSLAPTASTDTQYF
CDR3 DNA: TGTGCCAGCAGCTTAGCTCCGACAGCTAGCACAGATACGCAGTATTTT

V gene: TRBV7-8
clone size: few
J gene: TRBJ2-7
D gene: -
CDR3 length: 15
CDR3 protein: CASSLGPGHSYEQYF
CDR3 DNA: TGTGCCAGCAGCTTAGGTCCCGGACATTCCTACGAGCAGTACTTC

V gene: TRBV12-5
clone size: -
J gene: TRBJ2-5
D gene: -
CDR3 length: 13
CDR3 protein: CASGPSAGGTQYF
CDR3 DNA: TGTGCTAGTGGTCCCTCGGCCGGCGGGACCCAGTACTTC

V gene: TRBV19
clone size: -
J gene: TRBJ1-3
D gene: -
CDR3 length: 14
CDR3 protein: CASSIGGSGNTIYF
CDR3 DNA: TGTGCCAGTAGTATCGGGGGTTCTGGAAACACCATATATTTT

V gene: TRBV10-3
clone size: -
J gene: TRBJ2-6
D gene: TRBD2
CDR3 length: 17
CDR3 protein: CAIRLSGASSGANVLTF
CDR3 DNA: TGTGCCATCAGACTTAGCGGGGCCTCTTCTGGGGCCAACGTCCTGACTTTC

V gene: TRBV11-3
clone size: -
J gene: TRBJ2-1
D gene: -
CDR3 length: 15
CDR3 protein: CASSLGGVGNNEQFF
CDR3 DNA: TGTGCCAGCAGCTTAGGCGGAGTCGGAAACAATGAGCAGTTCTTC

V gene: TRBV19
clone size: -
J gene: TRBJ1-5
D gene: -
CDR3 length: 12
CDR3 protein: CASKVRDQPQHF
CDR3 DNA: TGTGCCAGTAAGGTGAGGGATCAGCCCCAGCATTTT

V gene: TRBV9
clone size: once
J gene: TRBJ2-3
D gene: -
CDR3 length: 12
CDR3 protein: CASSVQGDTQYF
CDR3 DNA: TGTGCCAGCAGCGTACAGGGGGATACGCAGTATTTT

V gene: TRBV11-2
clone size: -
J gene: TRBJ2-7
D gene: TRBD2
CDR3 length: 15
CDR3 protein: CASSPSGGHKGEQYF
CDR3 DNA: TGTGCCAGCAGCCCCTCGGGAGGGCATAAGGGCGAGCAGTACTTC

V gene: TRBV19
clone size: -
J gene: TRBJ1-1
D gene: TRBD1
CDR3 length: 14
CDR3 protein: CASSLWDRNTEAFF
CDR3 DNA: TGTGCCAGTAGTTTGTGGGACAGGAACACTGAAGCTTTCTTT

V gene: TRBV7-2
clone size: -
J gene: TRBJ2-2
D gene: -
CDR3 length: 18
CDR3 protein: CASSLPRQGSQNTGELFF
CDR3 DNA: TGTGCCAGCAGCCTCCCGAGGCAGGGTTCCCAAAACACCGGGGAGCTGTTTTTT

V gene: TRBV7-2
clone size: -
J gene: TRBJ2-5
D gene: TRBD2
CDR3 length: 17
CDR3 protein: CASSLGGPGLAEETQYF
CDR3 DNA: TGTGCCAGCAGCTTAGGGGGACCCGGACTAGCGGAAGAGACCCAGTACTTC

V gene: TRBV7-7
clone size: few
J gene: TRBJ1-3
D gene: TRBD1
CDR3 length: 14
CDR3 protein: CASSFGQGVHTIYF
CDR3 DNA: TGTGCCAGCAGCTTCGGACAGGGAGTACACACCATATATTTT

V gene: TRBV5-6
clone size: -
J gene: TRBJ2-1
D gene: TRBD2
CDR3 length: 17
CDR3 protein: CASSSDSTSGRWNEQFF
CDR3 DNA: TGTGCCAGCAGCTCCGACTCAACTAGCGGGAGATGGAATGAGCAGTTCTTC

V gene: TRBV10-3
clone size: -
J gene: TRBJ2-1
D gene: TRBD2
CDR3 length: 16
CDR3 protein: CAISERGLAGDHEQFF
CDR3 DNA: TGTGCCATCAGTGAAAGGGGACTAGCGGGAGATCATGAGCAGTTCTTC

V gene: TRBV14
clone size: -
J gene: TRBJ1-1
D gene: -
CDR3 length: 15
CDR3 protein: CASSRILPRGTEAFF
CDR3 DNA: TGTGCCAGCAGCCGCATTCTTCCCCGGGGGACTGAAGCTTTCTTT

V gene: TRBV19
clone size: -
J gene: TRBJ1-3
D gene: -
CDR3 length: 14
CDR3 protein: CASSIQATGNTIYF
CDR3 DNA: TGTGCCAGTAGTATCCAGGCAACTGGAAACACCATATATTTT

V gene: TRBV7-6
clone size: -
J gene: TRBJ2-1
D gene: TRBD2
CDR3 length: 17
CDR3 protein: CASSSETSGRARNEQFF
CDR3 DNA: TGTGCCAGCAGTTCAGAGACTAGCGGGAGGGCCAGGAATGAGCAGTTCTTC

V gene: TRBV7-8
clone size: -
J gene: TRBJ2-7
D gene: -
CDR3 length: 15
CDR3 protein: CASRLGSTGLYEQYF
CDR3 DNA: TGTGCCAGTAGATTAGGCTCGACGGGATTATACGAGCAGTACTTC

V gene: TRBV11-3
clone size: once
J gene: TRBJ1-2
D gene: TRBD1
CDR3 length: 12
CDR3 protein: CASSDRGYGYTF
CDR3 DNA: TGTGCCAGCAGCGACAGGGGCTATGGCTACACCTTC

V gene: TRBV7-3
clone size: once
J gene: TRBJ2-1
D gene: -
CDR3 length: 12
CDR3 protein: CASSYPVGEQFF
CDR3 DNA: TGTGCCAGCAGCTATCCGGTTGGTGAGCAGTTCTTC

V gene: TRBV7-6
clone size: few
J gene: TRBJ1-4
D gene: -
CDR3 length: 11
CDR3 protein: CASSSYEKLFF
CDR3 DNA: TGTGCCAGCAGCTCTTATGAAAAACTGTTTTTT

V gene: TRBV14
clone size: -
J gene: TRBJ1-3
D gene: -
CDR3 length: 15
CDR3 protein: CASSHIQGSGNTIYF
CDR3 DNA: TGTGCCAGCAGCCACATACAGGGATCTGGAAACACCATATATTTT

V gene: TRBV5-1
clone size: -
J gene: TRBJ2-3
D gene: TRBD2
CDR3 length: 17
CDR3 protein: CASSHGTSGGRTDTQYF
CDR3 DNA: TGCGCCAGCAGCCACGGGACTAGCGGGGGAAGAACAGATACGCAGTATTTT

V gene: TRBV19
clone size: -
J gene: TRBJ2-7
D gene: TRBD1
CDR3 length: 13
CDR3 protein: CASSMRAGGLQYF
CDR3 DNA: TGTGCCAGTAGTATGCGGGCAGGGGGTTTGCAGTACTTC

V gene: TRBV25-1
clone size: -
J gene: TRBJ1-1
D gene: TRBD1
CDR3 length: 14
CDR3 protein: CASSNPGQGSEAFF
CDR3 DNA: TGTGCCAGCAGTAATCCGGGACAGGGGTCTGAAGCTTTCTTT

V gene: TRBV28
clone size: -
J gene: TRBJ1-5
D gene: -
CDR3 length: 15
CDR3 protein: CASSKKWTVNQPQHF
CDR3 DNA: TGTGCCAGCAGCAAAAAATGGACAGTTAATCAGCCCCAGCATTTT

V gene: TRBV9
clone size: -
J gene: TRBJ2-1
D gene: TRBD2
CDR3 length: 17
CDR3 protein: CASSVAPGGETYNEQFF
CDR3 DNA: TGTGCCAGCAGCGTAGCCCCGGGGGGGGAAACCTACAATGAGCAGTTCTTC

V gene: TRBV6-5
clone size: -
J gene: TRBJ2-7
D gene: TRBD1
CDR3 length: 13
CDR3 protein: CASSHGRGREQYF
CDR3 DNA: TGTGCCAGCAGCCACGGCAGGGGGCGAGAGCAGTACTTC

V gene: TRBV19
clone size: -
J gene: TRBJ1-2
D gene: -
CDR3 length: 15
CDR3 protein: CASSIRDQGTYGYTF
CDR3 DNA: TGTGCCAGTAGTATAAGGGATCAGGGTACCTATGGCTACACCTTC

V gene: TRBV30
clone size: -
J gene: TRBJ1-2
D gene: -
CDR3 length: 14
CDR3 protein: CAWSVQQLAGGYTF
CDR3 DNA: TGTGCCTGGAGTGTACAGCAGCTGGCAGGGGGCTACACCTTC

V gene: TRBV30
clone size: -
J gene: TRBJ2-5
D gene: TRBD2
CDR3 length: 14
CDR3 protein: CAWSRSGGMNTQYF
CDR3 DNA: TGTGCCTGGAGTAGGAGCGGGGGAATGAATACCCAGTACTTC

V gene: TRBV6-4
clone size: -
J gene: TRBJ1-1
D gene: TRBD1
CDR3 length: 16
CDR3 protein: CASNVKTGRRDTEAFF
CDR3 DNA: TGTGCCAGCAACGTAAAGACAGGGAGGCGCGACACTGAAGCTTTCTTT

V gene: TRBV2
clone size: few
J gene: TRBJ2-4
D gene: TRBD2
CDR3 length: 16
CDR3 protein: CASSEGAGGWKNIQYF
CDR3 DNA: TGTGCCAGCAGTGAAGGGGCGGGAGGGTGGAAAAACATTCAGTACTTC

V gene: TRBV5-1
clone size: -
J gene: TRBJ2-5
D gene: -
CDR3 length: 13
CDR3 protein: CASSLGGGETQYF
CDR3 DNA: TGCGCCAGCAGCTTGGGTGGAGGTGAGACCCAGTACTTC

V gene: TRBV28
clone size: -
J gene: TRBJ2-7
D gene: TRBD2
CDR3 length: 16
CDR3 protein: CASSPGTSGRAYEQYF
CDR3 DNA: TGTGCCAGCAGTCCCGGGACTAGCGGGAGGGCCTACGAGCAGTACTTC

V gene: TRBV28
clone size: -
J gene: TRBJ1-1
D gene: -
CDR3 length: 16
CDR3 protein: CATDPPHTGMNTEAFF
CDR3 DNA: TGTGCCACAGATCCTCCCCATACAGGCATGAACACTGAAGCTTTCTTT

V gene: TRBV7-9
clone size: -
J gene: TRBJ2-3
D gene: -
CDR3 length: 16
CDR3 protein: CASSFPTAGSTDTQYF
CDR3 DNA: TGTGCCAGCAGCTTCCCGACTGCGGGATCCACAGATACGCAGTATTTT

V gene: TRBV5-1
clone size: once
J gene: TRBJ2-7
D gene: TRBD2
CDR3 length: 16
CDR3 protein: CASSNPGLATTYEQYF
CDR3 DNA: TGCGCCAGCAGCAACCCGGGACTAGCGACTACCTACGAGCAGTACTTC

V gene: TRBV25-1
clone size: -
J gene: TRBJ1-2
D gene: -
CDR3 length: 13
CDR3 protein: CASSSDLTRGYTF
CDR3 DNA: TGTGCCAGCAGCTCAGACCTAACGAGGGGCTACACCTTC

V gene: TRBV6-1
clone size: few
J gene: TRBJ2-2
D gene: TRBD1
CDR3 length: 14
CDR3 protein: CASSGDRVTGELFF
CDR3 DNA: TGTGCCAGCAGCGGGGACAGAGTCACCGGGGAGCTGTTTTTT

V gene: TRBV9
clone size: -
J gene: TRBJ1-1
D gene: -
CDR3 length: 14
CDR3 protein: CASSLTGSDTEAFF
CDR3 DNA: TGTGCCAGCAGCCTAACAGGGTCGGACACTGAAGCTTTCTTT

V gene: TRBV4-1
clone size: -
J gene: TRBJ2-7
D gene: TRBD1
CDR3 length: 14
CDR3 protein: CASSLRDRAGEQYF
CDR3 DNA: TGCGCCAGCAGCCTTCGGGACAGGGCGGGGGAGCAGTACTTC

V gene: TRBV6-1
clone size: -
J gene: TRBJ1-4
D gene: TRBD1
CDR3 length: 14
CDR3 protein: CASRSDRVGEKLFF
CDR3 DNA: TGTGCCAGCAGATCCGACAGGGTTGGGGAAAAACTGTTTTTT

V gene: TRBV5-1
clone size: -
J gene: TRBJ2-7
D gene: TRBD2
CDR3 length: 16
CDR3 protein: CASSHITSGVPYEQYF
CDR3 DNA: TGCGCCAGCAGCCACATTACTAGCGGGGTCCCCTACGAGCAGTACTTC

V gene: TRBV4-1
clone size: -
J gene: TRBJ2-5
D gene: -
CDR3 length: 14
CDR3 protein: CASSQVAGIETQYF
CDR3 DNA: TGCGCCAGCAGCCAAGTGGCGGGGATAGAGACCCAGTACTTC

V gene: TRBV10-3
clone size: -
J gene: TRBJ1-1
D gene: TRBD1
CDR3 length: 14
CDR3 protein: CAIGRQGADTEAFF
CDR3 DNA: TGTGCCATTGGACGACAGGGGGCGGACACTGAAGCTTTCTTT

V gene: TRBV5-4
clone size: once
J gene: TRBJ1-1
D gene: -
CDR3 length: 15
CDR3 protein: CASSLGGRVNTEAFF
CDR3 DNA: TGTGCCAGCAGCTTGGGAGGGAGGGTGAACACTGAAGCTTTCTTT

V gene: TRBV18
clone size: -
J gene: TRBJ1-6
D gene: TRBD1
CDR3 length: 14
CDR3 protein: CASAPGTGDSPLHF
CDR3 DNA: TGTGCCAGCGCACCCGGGACAGGGGATTCACCCCTCCACTTT

V gene: TRBV21-1
clone size: -
J gene: TRBJ2-1
D gene: -
CDR3 length: 14
CDR3 protein: CASSKRDYWNEQFF
CDR3 DNA: TGTGCCAGCAGCAAAAGAGACTACTGGAATGAGCAGTTCTTC

V gene: TRBV30
clone size: -
J gene: TRBJ2-2
D gene: TRBD2
CDR3 length: 15
CDR3 protein: CAWREGTIGTGELFF
CDR3 DNA: TGTGCCTGGAGGGAAGGGACTATTGGGACCGGGGAGCTGTTTTTT